This T cell receptor (beta chain) was retrieved from a study of identifying expanded T cells in peripheral blood. This clone was recorded once. Clones were read by immunoSEQ multiplex PCR, and TCRdb kept only the in-frame ones, dropping some. The sample holds roughly 100,000 clones, about 87% seen once. CDR1 SEHNR and CDR2 FQNEAQ come from the germline V gene (reference sequence). The CDR3 length is 12 residues. Trimming took off 3 bases at V and 7 bases at J, with 7 bases between the two ends. The sequenced sample consisted of blood. This receptor was identified in a person aged 18 to 75 in good health. The chain couples TRBV7-9 to TRBJ2-1; no clear D gene. CDR3 residues: CASSFSTNEQFF. The CDR3 nucleotides are TGTGCCAGCAGCTTTAGTACGAATGAGCAGTTCTTC.